This TCR beta chain stems from a study of CD8 T cells in ankylosing spondylitis. Study outcomes and limitations: Some motif variants had been reported before (in reactive arthritis synovial fluid and blood). A motif in TCR beta, a set of roughly 8 highly homologous variants, appeared characteristic of ankylosing spondylitis blood.

Germline V gives CDR1 MNHEY, CDR2 SMNVEV (reference sequence). The CDR3 contains 14 residues. V lost 1 base to trimming and J lost 4 bases, with 8 bases between them. This clonotype has only a few counts. No antigen is known for it. MiXCR was run by TCRdb on the 5' RACE reads, yielding one entry per CDR3 protein. The table lists roughly 160,000 distinct CDR3 sequences, approximately 10% of them singletons. Input material: blood, either unsorted or a sorted T cell fraction (not recorded which). The rearrangement links TRBV27 to TRBJ1-5; D perhaps matches TRBD1 (5 bases). The source of this sequence is a female donor with ankylosing spondylitis or in good health (not recorded which). The CDR3 spells CASSLFGGNQPQHF. The CDR3 DNA is TGTGCCAGCAGTTTATTCGGGGGGAATCAGCCCCAGCATTTT.